This TCR beta chain was retrieved from a study of cytomegalovirus exposure and HLA in healthy donors. V gave up 3 bases and J gave up 2 bases, with 9 bases separating them. The CDR3 has 13 residues. Germline V CDR1 and CDR2: SGHRS, YFSETQ. Samples came from healthy bone marrow donors. PCR involved 60 Vbeta and 13 Jbeta primers. Sequenced by immunoSEQ multiplex PCR; TCRdb stores in-frame clones only, minus some. This table holds about 92,000 clones, more than 75% found once. This clone was counted a few times. V usage is TRBV5-1 and J usage is TRBJ2-7; possible D gene TRBD1, 5 bases. The sequenced material came from PBMCs. This TCR was sampled from a man between 18 and 29 years old in good health and CMV-seronegative. CDR3 in amino acids: CASSYDRTYEQYF. The DNA for the CDR3 is TGCGCCAGCAGCTACGACAGAACCTACGAGCAGTACTTC.